This entry is about one T cell receptor beta chain. This record belongs to a study of blood T cell repertoires in COVID-19. Study context: Specimens from acute and convalescent COVID-19 originated in the United States, Italy and Spain.

V lost 6 bases to trimming and J lost 5 bases, with 20 bases between them. Per the germline V gene, CDR1 is MNHNY and CDR2 is SVGAGI (reference sequence). CDR3 length equals 15 residues. Sequencing used immunoSEQ multiplex PCR; TCRdb keeps in-frame clones, though not all of them. Altogether 200,000 to 300,000 clones are present, 65% to 85% being singletons, with the ten largest covering around 6%. What was sequenced was peripheral blood. The V and J genes are TRBV6-6 and TRBJ2-7; D possibly corresponds to TRBD2 (6 bases). The TCR sequence derives from a human donor in a cohort sampled during active COVID-19. CDR3 residues: CASSLGSGRGDEQYF. CDR3 bases: TGTGCCAGCAGCCTCGGTAGCGGTCGTGGGGACGAGCAGTACTTC.